This T cell receptor beta chain was recovered during a study of cytomegalovirus exposure and HLA in healthy donors. Overall study results and limits: Indistinguishable V segments, including TRBV6-2 and TRBV6-3, were excluded. Later analysis associated a missense DCLRE1C variant with TCR beta V- and J-gene trimming.

This clone was found many times. The antigen is not known. CDR1 is MNHNY and CDR2 is SVGAGI in the germline V gene (reference sequence). V gave up 8 bases and J gave up 4 bases; unmatched junction bases: 6. This CDR3 has 14 residues. Every donor was a healthy person donating bone marrow. Primers: 60 Vbeta forward and 13 Jbeta reverse. TCRdb's copy holds only in-frame clones and misses some; the assay was immunoSEQ multiplex PCR. The sample shows some 150,000 clones, roughly 83% of them seen only once. This receptor was taken from a woman under 30 in good health and CMV-seronegative. The chain carries TRBV6-6 and TRBJ1-3, with 9 bases fitting TRBD1. The sample consisted of PBMCs. CDR3 region: CASVQGARGNTIYF. CDR3 nucleotide sequence: TGTGCCAGCGTACAGGGGGCTAGGGGAAACACCATATATTTT.